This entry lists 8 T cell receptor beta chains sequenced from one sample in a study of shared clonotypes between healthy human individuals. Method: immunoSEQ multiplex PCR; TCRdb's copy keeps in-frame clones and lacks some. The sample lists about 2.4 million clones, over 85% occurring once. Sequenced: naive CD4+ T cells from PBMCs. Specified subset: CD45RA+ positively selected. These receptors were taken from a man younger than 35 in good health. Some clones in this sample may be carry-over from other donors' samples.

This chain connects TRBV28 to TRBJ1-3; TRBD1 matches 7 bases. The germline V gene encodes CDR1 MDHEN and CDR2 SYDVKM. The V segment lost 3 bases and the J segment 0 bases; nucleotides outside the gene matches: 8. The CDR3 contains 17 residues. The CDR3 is CASSFRGQRNSGNTIYF. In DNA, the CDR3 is TGTGCCAGCAGTTTTCGGGGACAGCGGAACTCTGGAAACACCATATATTTT.

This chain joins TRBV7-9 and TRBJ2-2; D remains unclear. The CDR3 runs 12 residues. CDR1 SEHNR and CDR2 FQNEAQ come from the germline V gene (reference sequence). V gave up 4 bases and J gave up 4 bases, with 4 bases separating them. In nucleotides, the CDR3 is TGTGCCAGCAGCTCTGCCACCGGGGAGCTGTTTTTT. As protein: CASSSATGELFF. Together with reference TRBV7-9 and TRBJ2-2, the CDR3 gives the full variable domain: DTGVSQNPRHKITKRGQNVTFRCDPISEHNRLYWYRQTLGQGPEFLTYFQNEAQLEKSRLLSDRFSAERPKGSFSTLEIQRTEQGDSAMYLCASSSATGELFFGEGSRLTVL.

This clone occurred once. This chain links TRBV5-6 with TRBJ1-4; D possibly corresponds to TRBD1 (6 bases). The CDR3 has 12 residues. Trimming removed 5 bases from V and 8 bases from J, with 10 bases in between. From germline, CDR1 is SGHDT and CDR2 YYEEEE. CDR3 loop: CASRWGQEKLFF. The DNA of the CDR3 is TGTGCCAGCAGGTGGGGGCAAGAAAAACTGTTTTTT.

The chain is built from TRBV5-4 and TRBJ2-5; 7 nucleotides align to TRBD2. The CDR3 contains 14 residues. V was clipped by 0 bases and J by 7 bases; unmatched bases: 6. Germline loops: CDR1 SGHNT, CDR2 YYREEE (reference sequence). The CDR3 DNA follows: TGTGCCAGCAGCTTGGAACGGACTAGTGGGACCCAGTACTTC. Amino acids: CASSLERTSGTQYF.

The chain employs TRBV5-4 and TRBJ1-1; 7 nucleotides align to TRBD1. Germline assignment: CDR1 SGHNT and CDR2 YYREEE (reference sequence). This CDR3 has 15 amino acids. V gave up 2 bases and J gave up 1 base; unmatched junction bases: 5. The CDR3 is CASSFPRQGNTEAFF. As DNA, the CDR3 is TGTGCCAGCAGCTTCCCGAGACAGGGGAACACTGAAGCTTTCTTT.

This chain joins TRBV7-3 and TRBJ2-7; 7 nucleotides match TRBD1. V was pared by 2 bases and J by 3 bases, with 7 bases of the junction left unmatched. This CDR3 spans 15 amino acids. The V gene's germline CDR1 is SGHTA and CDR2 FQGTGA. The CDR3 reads CASSLFGDRFYEQYF. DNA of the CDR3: TGTGCCAGCAGCTTATTTGGGGACAGATTCTACGAGCAGTACTTC.

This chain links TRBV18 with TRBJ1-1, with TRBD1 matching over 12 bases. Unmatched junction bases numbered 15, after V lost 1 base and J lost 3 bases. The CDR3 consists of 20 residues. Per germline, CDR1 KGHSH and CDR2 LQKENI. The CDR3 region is CASSPRQIGTGGLGDTEAFF. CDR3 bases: TGTGCCAGCTCACCACGACAGATCGGGACAGGGGGCCTTGGTGACACTGAAGCTTTCTTT.

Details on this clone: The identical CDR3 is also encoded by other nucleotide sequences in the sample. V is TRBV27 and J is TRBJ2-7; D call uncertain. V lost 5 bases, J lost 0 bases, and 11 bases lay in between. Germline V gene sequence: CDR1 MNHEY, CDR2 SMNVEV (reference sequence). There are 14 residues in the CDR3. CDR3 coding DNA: TGTGCCAGCAGTCTCAGCTTCAGCTCCTACGAGCAGTACTTC. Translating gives CASSLSFSSYEQYF.